Shown below are 3 T cell receptor beta chains from a single sample sequenced in a study of blood T cell repertoires in COVID-19 (dated by TCRdb to 2019 to 2021). Library preparation was by the immunoSEQ multiplex PCR assay. The table comes from immuneACCESS by way of TCRdb, which keeps in-frame sequences with V and J called. Part of the clones is missing from these tables; in studies checked, under half for an unresolved V gene and the rest for unknown reasons. For this sample the table gives under 250,000 clones, of which about four fifths were detected only once. Approximately 12% of the sample is in the top ten clones. Sample: peripheral blood. These receptors originate from a woman aged 40-49 years with acute or convalescent COVID-19.

The chain uses TRBV9 and TRBJ2-5; 14 nucleotides align to TRBD2. The CDR3 covers 15 residues. The V gene's germline CDR1 is SGDLS and CDR2 YYNGEE. Trimming at V came to 4 bases and at J to 5 bases, leaving 4 bases not matched to a gene. In DNA form, the CDR3 reads TGTGCCAGCAGCACTGGGACTAGCGGGAGTGAGACCCAGTACTTC. Amino acids: CASSTGTSGSETQYF.

Remarks on this clone: Other DNA variants within this sample encode the same CDR3. This sequence joins TRBV9 and TRBJ1-5; perhaps TRBD1 as D (6 bases). In germline, CDR1 is SGDLS, CDR2 YYNGEE. The CDR3 extends over 14 amino acids. Trimming removed 2 bases from V and 4 bases from J, with 10 bases in between. In DNA form, the CDR3 reads TGTGCCAGCAGCGTGGGAGGGGGAAATCAGCCCCAGCATTTT. As protein: CASSVGGGNQPQHF.

The chain employs TRBV6-5 and TRBJ1-2; 9 nucleotides match TRBD1. Germline assignment: CDR1 MNHEY and CDR2 SVGAGI. This CDR3 has 15 residues. V dropped 0 bases and J dropped 8; count of bases not matched to a gene: 7. The CDR3 sequence: CASSYSTQGARGYTF. The CDR3 coding sequence is TGTGCCAGCAGTTACTCTACACAGGGGGCCCGAGGCTACACCTTC.